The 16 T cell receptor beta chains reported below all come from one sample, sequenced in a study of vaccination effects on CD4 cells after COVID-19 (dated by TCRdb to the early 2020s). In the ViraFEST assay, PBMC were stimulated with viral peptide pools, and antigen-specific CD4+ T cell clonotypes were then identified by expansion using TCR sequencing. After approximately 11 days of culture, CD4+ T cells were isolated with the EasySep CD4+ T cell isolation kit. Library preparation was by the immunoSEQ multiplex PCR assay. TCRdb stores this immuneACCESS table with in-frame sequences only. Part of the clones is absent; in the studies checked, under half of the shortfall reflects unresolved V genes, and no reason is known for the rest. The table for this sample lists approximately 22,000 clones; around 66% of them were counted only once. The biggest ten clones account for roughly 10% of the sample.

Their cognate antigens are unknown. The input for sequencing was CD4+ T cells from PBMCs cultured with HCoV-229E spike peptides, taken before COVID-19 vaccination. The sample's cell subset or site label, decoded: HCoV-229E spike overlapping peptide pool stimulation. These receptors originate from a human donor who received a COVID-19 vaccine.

The chain's CDR3 is CASSMAGGLVNEQFF. DNA of the CDR3: TGTGCCAGTAGTATGGCAGGGGGCCTAGTAAATGAGCAGTTCTTC. This chain uses TRBV19 with TRBJ2-1; 8 bases match TRBD1. V lost 3 bases and J lost 7; bases outside the gene matches: 8. This CDR3 comprises 15 residues. Germline V gene data show CDR1 as LNHDA and CDR2 as SQIVND (reference sequence).

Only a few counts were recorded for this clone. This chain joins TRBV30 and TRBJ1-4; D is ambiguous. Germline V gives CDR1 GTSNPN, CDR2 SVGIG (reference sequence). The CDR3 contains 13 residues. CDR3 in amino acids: CAFSKSTNEKLFF. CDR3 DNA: TGTGCTTTCTCAAAATCAACTAATGAAAAACTGTTTTTT. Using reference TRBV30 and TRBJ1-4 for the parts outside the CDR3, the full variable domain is SQTIHQWPATLVQPVGSPLSLECTVEGTSNPNLYWYRQAAGRGLQLLFYSVGIGQISSEVPQNLSASRPQDRQFILSSKKLLLSDSGFYLCAFSKSTNEKLFFGSGTQLSVL.

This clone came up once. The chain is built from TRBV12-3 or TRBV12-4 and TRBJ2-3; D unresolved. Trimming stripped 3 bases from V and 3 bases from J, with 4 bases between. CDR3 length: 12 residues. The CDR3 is CASSFSTDTQYF. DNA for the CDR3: TGTGCCAGCAGTTTCTCTACAGATACGCAGTATTTT.

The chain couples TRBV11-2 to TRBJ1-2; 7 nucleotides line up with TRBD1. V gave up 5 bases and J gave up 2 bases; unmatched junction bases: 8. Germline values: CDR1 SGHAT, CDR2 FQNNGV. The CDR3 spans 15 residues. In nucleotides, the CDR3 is TGTGCCAGCAGCCCAAGTGGGACAGCAAACTATGGCTACACCTTC. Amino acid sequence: CASSPSGTANYGYTF.

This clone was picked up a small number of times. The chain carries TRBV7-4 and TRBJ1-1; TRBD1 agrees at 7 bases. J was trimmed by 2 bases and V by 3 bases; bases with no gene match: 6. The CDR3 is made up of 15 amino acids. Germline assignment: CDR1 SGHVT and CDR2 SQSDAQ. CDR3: CASSFRGQTNTEAFF. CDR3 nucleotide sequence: TGTGCCAGCAGCTTTAGGGGACAGACAAACACTGAAGCTTTCTTT.

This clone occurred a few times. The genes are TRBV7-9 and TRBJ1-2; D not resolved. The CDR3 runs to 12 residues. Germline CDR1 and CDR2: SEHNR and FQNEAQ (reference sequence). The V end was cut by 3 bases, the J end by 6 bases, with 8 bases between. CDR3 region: CASSLASHGYTF. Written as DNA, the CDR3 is TGTGCCAGCAGCTTGGCAAGTCATGGCTACACCTTC.

The CDR3 nucleotides read TGTGCCAGCAGTGACATAGGGACAGCGAACACTGAAGCTTTCTTT. Translated, it gives CASSDIGTANTEAFF. This sequence joins TRBV6-1 and TRBJ1-1; 7 positions agree with TRBD1. Looked up from germline, CDR1 is MNHNS and CDR2 is SASEGT. J gave up 1 base and V 3 bases, and 5 bases lay outside the gene matches. The CDR3 is 15 amino acids.

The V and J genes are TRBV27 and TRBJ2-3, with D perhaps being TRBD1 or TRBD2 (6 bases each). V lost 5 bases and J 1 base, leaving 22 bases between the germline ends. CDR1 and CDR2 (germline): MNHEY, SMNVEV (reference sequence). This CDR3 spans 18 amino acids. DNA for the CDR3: TGTGCCAGCAGTCCGTACCCGCCGGGGGCGGGACGCACAGATACGCAGTATTTT. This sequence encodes CASSPYPPGAGRTDTQYF.

DNA of the CDR3: TGTGCCAGTAGTGTAATGACAGCAACTAATGAAAAACTGTTTTTT. This translates into CASSVMTATNEKLFF. This chain uses TRBV19 with TRBJ1-4; D is perhaps TRBD1 (5 bases). V gave up 5 bases and J gave up 0 bases, with 10 bases separating them. The CDR3 is 15 residues long. Germline CDR1 reads LNHDA; CDR2 reads SQIVND (reference sequence). Full variable domain (missing parts from reference TRBV19 and TRBJ1-4): DGGITQSPKYLFRKEGQNVTLSCEQNLNHDAMYWYRQDPGQGLRLIYYSQIVNDFQKGDIAEGYSVSREKKESFPLTVTSAQKNPTAFYLCASSVMTATNEKLFFGSGTQLSVL.

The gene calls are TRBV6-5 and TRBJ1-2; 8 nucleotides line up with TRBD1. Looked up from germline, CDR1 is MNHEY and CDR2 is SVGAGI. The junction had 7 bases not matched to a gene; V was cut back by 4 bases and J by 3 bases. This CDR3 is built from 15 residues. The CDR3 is CASSSPDRGDYGYTF. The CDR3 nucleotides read TGTGCCAGCAGTTCCCCCGACAGGGGTGACTATGGCTACACCTTC.

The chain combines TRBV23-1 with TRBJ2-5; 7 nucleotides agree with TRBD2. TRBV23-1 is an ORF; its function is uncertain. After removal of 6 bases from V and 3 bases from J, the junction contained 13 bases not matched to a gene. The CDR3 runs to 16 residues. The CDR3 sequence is CASRGRGDTPKETQYF. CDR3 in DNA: TGCGCCAGCAGAGGTCGGGGGGATACACCGAAAGAGACCCAGTACTTC.

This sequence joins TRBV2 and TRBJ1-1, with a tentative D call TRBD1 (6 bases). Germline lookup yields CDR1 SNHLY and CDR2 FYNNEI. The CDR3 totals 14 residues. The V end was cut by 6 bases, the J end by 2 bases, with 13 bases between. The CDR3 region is CASSLKGENTEAFF. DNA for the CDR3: TGTGCCAGCAGCTTGAAGGGGGAAAACACTGAAGCTTTCTTT.

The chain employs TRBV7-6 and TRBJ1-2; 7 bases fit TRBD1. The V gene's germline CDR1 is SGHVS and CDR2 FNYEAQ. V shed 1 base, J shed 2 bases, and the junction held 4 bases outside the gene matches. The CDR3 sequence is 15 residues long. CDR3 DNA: TGTGCCAGCAGCTTAGGACAGGGAGGGAACTATGGCTACACCTTC. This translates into CASSLGQGGNYGYTF.

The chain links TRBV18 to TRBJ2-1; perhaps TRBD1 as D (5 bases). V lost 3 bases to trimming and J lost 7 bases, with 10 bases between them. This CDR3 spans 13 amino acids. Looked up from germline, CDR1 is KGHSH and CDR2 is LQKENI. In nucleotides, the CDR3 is TGTGCCAGCTCACCTCTGAAGGGGAATGAGCAGTTCTTC. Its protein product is CASSPLKGNEQFF.

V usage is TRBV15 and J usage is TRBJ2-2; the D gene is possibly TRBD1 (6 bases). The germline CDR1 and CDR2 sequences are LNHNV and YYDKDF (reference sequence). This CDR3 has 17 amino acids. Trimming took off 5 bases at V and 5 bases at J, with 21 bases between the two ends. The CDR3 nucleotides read TGTGCCACCAGCGGGACCATTGGGTGGGGGACAACCGGGGAGCTGTTTTTT. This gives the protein CATSGTIGWGTTGELFF. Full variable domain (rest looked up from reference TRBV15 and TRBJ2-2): DAMVIQNPRYQVTQFGKPVTLSCSQTLNHNVMYWYQQKSSQAPKLLFHYYDKDFNNEADTPDNFQSRRPNTSFCFLDIRSPGLGDTAMYLCATSGTIGWGTTGELFFGEGSRLTVL.

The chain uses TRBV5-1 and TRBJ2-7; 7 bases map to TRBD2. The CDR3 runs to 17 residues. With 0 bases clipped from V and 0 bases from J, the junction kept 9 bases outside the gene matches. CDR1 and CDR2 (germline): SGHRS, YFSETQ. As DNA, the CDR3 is TGCGCCAGCAGCTTGGTTGGTCGGGGGGTAAGCTCCTACGAGCAGTACTTC. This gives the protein CASSLVGRGVSSYEQYF.